The rows below give T cell receptor beta chains drawn from one sample of a study of CD8 T cells in ankylosing spondylitis. TCRdb recomputed calls from the 5' RACE reads with MiXCR, one row per CDR3 protein. Counted here are about 260,000 distinct CDR3 sequences, 20% occurring once; the ten biggest clones make up 7.8%. The specimen was blood, either unsorted or a sorted T cell fraction (not recorded which). The origin of the receptors is a male donor with ankylosing spondylitis or in good health (not recorded which). CDR3s include the opening cysteine and the closing phenylalanine or tryptophan. The D gene is left open where the match is weak. Size values are once, few and many counts, or a class for expanded clones, and some rows have none.

d_call,v_call,j_call,clone_size,cdr3_nt,cdr3_aa
-,TRBV5-1,TRBJ2-1,-,TGCGCCAGCAGCTTGGGTGCTGGGGGTGGGTCCTACAATGAGCAGTTCTTC,CASSLGAGGGSYNEQFF
-,TRBV4-2,TRBJ1-3,few,TGTGCCAGCAGCCAAGAGCTGGGAGTTGCTGGAAACACCATATATTTT,CASSQELGVAGNTIYF
TRBD1,TRBV12-3/TRBV12-4,TRBJ1-1,-,TGTGCCAGCAGACCCCGGGACAGTGAAGCTTTCTTT,CASRPRDSEAFF
TRBD2,TRBV12-3/TRBV12-4,TRBJ2-1,few,TGTGCCAGCAGTCTCCAGGGACTAGCGGGAGGTTATGCGTTCTTC,CASSLQGLAGGYAFF
-,TRBV5-1,TRBJ1-1,few,TGCGCCAGCGAGGGTGAGCCGAACACTGAAGCTTTCTTT,CASEGEPNTEAFF
TRBD1,TRBV20-1,TRBJ2-1,few,TGCAGTGCTCCGACGCCGGGACAGACTTCCTACAATGAGCAGTTCTTC,CSAPTPGQTSYNEQFF
-,TRBV5-1,TRBJ2-2,-,TGCGCCAGCAGCTTGCTCACTCAGGGATCCGGGGAGCTGTTTTTT,CASSLLTQGSGELFF
TRBD2,TRBV20-1,TRBJ2-1,few,TGCAGTGCTAAAGGTCTCGGTCTAGCGGGATTAGATGAGCAGTTCTTC,CSAKGLGLAGLDEQFF
TRBD1,TRBV24-1,TRBJ2-3,few,TGTGCCACCAGTGATTTTGGACAGGGGGTGGCAGATACGCAGTATTTT,CATSDFGQGVADTQYF
-,TRBV20-1,TRBJ1-5,few,TGCAGTGCTAGCAGGGCGAGCAATCAGCCCCAGCATTTT,CSASRASNQPQHF
-,TRBV20-1,TRBJ2-1,-,TGCAGTGCCCGCCTTGGAGGGGGGCCTGAGTTCTTC,CSARLGGGPEFF
-,TRBV7-3,TRBJ2-2,many,TGTGCCAGCAGCTTAAAGGTCACCGGGGAGCTGTTTTTT,CASSLKVTGELFF
-,TRBV20-1,TRBJ2-3,few,TGCAGTGCTAGAGTCCGTAAAGGAGAGACAGATACGCAGTATTTT,CSARVRKGETDTQYF
-,TRBV5-1,TRBJ2-3,-,TGCGCCAGCAGCAGGCAGGGGCACACAGATACGCAGTATTTT,CASSRQGHTDTQYF
-,TRBV5-8,TRBJ2-5,few,TGTGCCAGCAGCCCAAGGGGGGGGCCATGGAGAGAGACCCAGTACTTC,CASSPRGGPWRETQYF
-,TRBV12-3/TRBV12-4,TRBJ2-1,-,TGTGCCATCACACGGGACACCACCTACAATGAGCAGTTCTTC,CAITRDTTYNEQFF
-,TRBV6-5,TRBJ1-1,-,TGTGCCAGCAGTTACACCCTCCAGGGTGGGATGAACACTGAAGCTTTCTTT,CASSYTLQGGMNTEAFF
TRBD1,TRBV7-9,TRBJ1-6,many,TGTGCCAGCAGCGCAGGGGGCGCGCCCTATAATTCACCCCTCCACTTT,CASSAGGAPYNSPLHF
-,TRBV20-1,TRBJ2-1,-,TGCAGTGCTCCAAGCGGACCCTACAATGAGCAGTTCTTC,CSAPSGPYNEQFF
TRBD2,TRBV7-6,TRBJ2-3,few,TGTGCCAGCAGCTGGACTAGCGGCACAGATACGCAGTATTTT,CASSWTSGTDTQYF
TRBD1,TRBV7-2,TRBJ2-1,-,TGTGCCAGCAGCGGGCCGGGACAGTTGCAGTTCTTC,CASSGPGQLQFF
-,TRBV20-1,TRBJ1-5,few,TGCAGTGCTAGAATGGGGGCAGGACAGCCCCAGCATTTT,CSARMGAGQPQHF
TRBD2,TRBV12-3/TRBV12-4,TRBJ2-1,-,TGTGCCAGCAGTTTTACTAGCGGCTACAATGAGCAGTTCTTC,CASSFTSGYNEQFF
-,TRBV18,TRBJ2-5,-,TGTGCCAGCTCACTGGTTCTAGGAGAAGCCGAGACAGAGACCCAGTACTTC,CASSLVLGEAETETQYF
-,TRBV20-1,TRBJ2-4,few,TGCAGTGCTAGCCAAGGGGAGCGACATTATGAGGGCATTCAGTACTTC,CSASQGERHYEGIQYF
-,TRBV6-1,TRBJ1-1,few,TGTGCCAGCAGTGTCCTAGGGGAAGCTTTCTTT,CASSVLGEAFF
-,TRBV9,TRBJ1-2,few,TGTGCCAGCAGCGTAGACGGACTCTATGGCTACACCTTC,CASSVDGLYGYTF
-,TRBV7-8,TRBJ1-2,few,TGTGCCAGCAGGATCGGGAGTGGCTACACCTTC,CASRIGSGYTF
TRBD2,TRBV9,TRBJ2-2,few,TGTGCCAGCAGCGTAGCTAGCGGTCCGAACACCGGGGAGCTGTTTTTT,CASSVASGPNTGELFF